The present TCR beta chain was sequenced within a study of T cells in Graves' hyperthyroidism and ophthalmopathy. Disease lasting under 3 months, a NOSPECS grade of at least 4, and a Clinical Activity Score of at least 3 were features of the ophthalmopathy patients. What was amplified from RNA transcripts were TCR beta CDR3 regions. HTBI primers were used for first-round RT-PCR of the TCR CDR3. TCRdb passed the multiplex PCR reads through MiXCR, listing each CDR3 protein once. The profile covers about 640,000 distinct CDR3 sequences, with roughly 15% appearing a single time and around 12% taken by the ten largest. The origin of this receptor is a woman aged 45 to 65 with Graves' ophthalmopathy. The sequencing sample was made of blood.

The DNA for the CDR3 is TGCGCCAGCAGCCCCCGGGATAGCGGGGCCTACGAGCAGTACTTC. Its protein product is CASSPRDSGAYEQYF. The V and J genes are TRBV4-3 and TRBJ2-7; 8 nucleotides line up with TRBD2. The trim removed 4 bases at V and 2 bases at J, leaving 7 bases unmatched. The length of the CDR3 is 15 residues. Germline values: CDR1 LGHNA, CDR2 YSLEER.